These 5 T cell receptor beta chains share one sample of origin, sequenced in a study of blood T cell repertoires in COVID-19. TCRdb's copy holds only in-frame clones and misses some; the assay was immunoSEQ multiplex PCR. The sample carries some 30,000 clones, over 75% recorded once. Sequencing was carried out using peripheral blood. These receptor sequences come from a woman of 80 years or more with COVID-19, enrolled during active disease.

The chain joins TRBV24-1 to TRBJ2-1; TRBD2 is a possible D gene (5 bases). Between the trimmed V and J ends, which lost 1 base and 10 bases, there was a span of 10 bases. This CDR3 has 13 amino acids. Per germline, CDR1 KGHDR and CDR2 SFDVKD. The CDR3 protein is CATSDLEGSEQFF. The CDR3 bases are TGTGCCACCAGTGATTTAGAGGGCTCGGAGCAGTTCTTC.

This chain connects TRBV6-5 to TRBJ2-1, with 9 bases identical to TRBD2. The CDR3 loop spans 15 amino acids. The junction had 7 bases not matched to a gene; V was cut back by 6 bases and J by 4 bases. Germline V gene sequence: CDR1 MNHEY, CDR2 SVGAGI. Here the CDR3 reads CASRPLAGAYNEQFF. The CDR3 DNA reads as TGTGCCAGCAGGCCACTAGCGGGTGCTTACAATGAGCAGTTCTTC.

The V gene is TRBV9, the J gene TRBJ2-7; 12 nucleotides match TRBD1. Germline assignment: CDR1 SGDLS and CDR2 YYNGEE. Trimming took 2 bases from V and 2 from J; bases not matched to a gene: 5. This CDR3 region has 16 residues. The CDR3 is CASSVSGTGGPYEQYF. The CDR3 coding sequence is TGTGCCAGCAGCGTTTCCGGGACAGGGGGCCCCTACGAGCAGTACTTC.

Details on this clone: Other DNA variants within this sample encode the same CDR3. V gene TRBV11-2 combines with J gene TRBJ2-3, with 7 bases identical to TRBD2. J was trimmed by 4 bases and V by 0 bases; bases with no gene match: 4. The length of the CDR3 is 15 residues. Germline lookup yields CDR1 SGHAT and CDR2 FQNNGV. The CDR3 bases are TGTGCCAGCAGCTTAGAGGGCGCGGGGGCAGATACGCAGTATTTT. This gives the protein CASSLEGAGADTQYF. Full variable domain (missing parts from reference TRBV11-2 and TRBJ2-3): EAGVAQSPRYKIIEKRQSVAFWCNPISGHATLYWYQQILGQGPKLLIQFQNNGVVDDSQLPKDRFSAERLKGVDSTLKIQPAKLEDSAVYLCASSLEGAGADTQYFGPGTRLTVL.

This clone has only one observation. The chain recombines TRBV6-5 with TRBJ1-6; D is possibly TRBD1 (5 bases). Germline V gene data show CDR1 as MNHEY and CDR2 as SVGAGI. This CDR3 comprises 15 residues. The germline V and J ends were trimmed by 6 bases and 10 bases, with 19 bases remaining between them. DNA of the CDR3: TGTGCCAGCAGAGTCATCGGGGGGGGTCGATCACCCCTCCACTTT. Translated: CASRVIGGGRSPLHF.